Given below is one T cell receptor (beta chain) in context. Its target is unknown. The data were obtained in a study of shared clonotypes between healthy human individuals. Study summary: Samples came from a couple of female and three male donors aged 18 to 49. The study, taken as a whole, reports: Clonotypes not shared had lower generation probabilities than those common to all four donors.

Adult donors, all healthy and HIV-negative, had no recent acute infections or vaccinations. A split of CD4+ cells into CD45RA+ naive and CD45RA-negative memory subsets was performed. Data came from immunoSEQ multiplex PCR; TCRdb stores just in-frame clones and leaves some out. The table records some 1 million clones, about 74% of them present only once. V was clipped by 3 bases and J by 3 bases, with 10 bases between them. Germline V gives CDR1 SGHTS, CDR2 YDEGEE. The CDR3 loop spans 14 amino acids. V usage is TRBV5-8 and J usage is TRBJ1-5, with D maybe TRBD1 (5 bases). The sequence came from a man aged 18-30 years in good health. The sequenced sample was memory CD4+ T cells sorted from blood. Subset noted: CD45RA-negative fraction. The CDR3: CASSSGVSNQPQHF. The CDR3 DNA is TGTGCCAGCAGCTCGGGGGTCTCCAATCAGCCCCAGCATTTT.